The source of this T cell receptor (beta chain) is a study of T cell repertoires in cytomegalovirus infection. Study at large: Public signatures in TCR beta pointed to CMV infection and matching HLA type. Study-wide points: Cumulated frequencies of public TCR beta families served to identify carriers of CMV plus the relevant HLA. Across the ex vivo response, the dominant clonotypes were HLA-C-restricted CMV-specific TCR beta clonotypes.

In its sample, this clonotype was seen a few times. Its specificity is not known. Germline values: CDR1 LNHDA, CDR2 SQIVND (reference sequence). V lost 3 bases and J 3 bases, leaving 8 bases between the germline ends. The length of the CDR3 is 13 residues. MiXCR, applied by TCRdb to the reads, yields one record per CDR3 protein. Of around 530,000 distinct CDR3 sequences listed, about 17% are singletons. This chain links TRBV19 with TRBJ1-1; D gene uncertain. The sample taken for sequencing was CD8+ T cells from PBMCs. The sequence was collected from a human donor in good health (CMV status not recorded). Some clones in this sample may be carry-over from other donors' samples. This CDR3 is CASSIQLYTEAFF. Written as DNA, the CDR3 is TGTGCCAGTAGTATCCAACTCTACACTGAAGCTTTCTTT.